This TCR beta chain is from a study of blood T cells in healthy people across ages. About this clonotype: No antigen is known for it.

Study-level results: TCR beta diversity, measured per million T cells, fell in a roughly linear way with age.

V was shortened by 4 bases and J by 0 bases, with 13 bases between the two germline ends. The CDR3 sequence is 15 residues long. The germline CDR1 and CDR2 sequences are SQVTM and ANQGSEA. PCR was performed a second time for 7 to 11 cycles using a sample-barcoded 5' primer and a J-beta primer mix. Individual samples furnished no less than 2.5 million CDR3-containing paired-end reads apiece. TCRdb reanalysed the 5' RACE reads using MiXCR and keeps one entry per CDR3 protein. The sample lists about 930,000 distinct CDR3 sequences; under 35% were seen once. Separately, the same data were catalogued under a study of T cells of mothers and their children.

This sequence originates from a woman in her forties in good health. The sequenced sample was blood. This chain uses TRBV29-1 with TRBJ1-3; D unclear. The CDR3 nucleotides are TGCAGCGTTGGAAAGGGTCAGAGCTCTGGAAACACCATATATTTT. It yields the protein CSVGKGQSSGNTIYF.